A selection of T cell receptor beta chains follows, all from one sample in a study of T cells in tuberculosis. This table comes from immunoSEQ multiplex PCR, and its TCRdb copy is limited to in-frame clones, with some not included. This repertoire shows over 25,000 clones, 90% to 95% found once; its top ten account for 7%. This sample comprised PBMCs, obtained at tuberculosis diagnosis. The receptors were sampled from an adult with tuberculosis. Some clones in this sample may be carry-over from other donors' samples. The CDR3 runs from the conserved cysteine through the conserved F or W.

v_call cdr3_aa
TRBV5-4 CASSHRGFEQYF
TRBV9 CASSVVNTDTQYF
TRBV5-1 CASSFGAGDDNEQFF
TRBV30 CAWTSPGRANYGYTF
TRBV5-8 CASSDQTRGTDTQYF
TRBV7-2 CASSLYRGDTEAFF
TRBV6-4 CASASRDKLYEQYF
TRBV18 CASSPDRGRRGTEAFF
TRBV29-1 CSVSQVVGYEQYF
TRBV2 CASRKGGGTDTQYF
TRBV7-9 CASSSKTGGRQETQYF
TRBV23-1 CASSQPGGPYGYTF
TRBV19 CASSPFPGTVNTEAFF
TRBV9 CASSGLARSTPDTQYF
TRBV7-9 CASSFPSYGYTF
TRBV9 CASSGQPMNTEAFF
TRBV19 CASSIRQTEAFF
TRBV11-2 CASRPGTGGLRRSYEQYF
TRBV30 CAWSPRTPYNEQFF
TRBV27 CASSEWTGEGNEQFF